These 11 T cell receptor beta chains were sequenced from one sample in a study of T cells in narcolepsy. Generated by immunoSEQ multiplex PCR, the TCRdb table keeps only in-frame clones and is missing some. The sample contains approximately 32,000 clones, about 90% of which appear only once. The sample taken for sequencing was CD45RA- memory CD4+ T cells from PBMCs. Source of these receptors: a human donor with narcolepsy.

The chain has TRBV5-1 and TRBJ1-1; no definite D call. V was trimmed by 2 bases and J by 1 base, leaving 12 bases between them. Germline CDR1 reads SGHRS; CDR2 reads YFSETQ. The CDR3 has 15 residues. CDR3 coding DNA: TGCGCCAGCAGCTTCACGCGGACGGGGAACACTGAAGCTTTCTTT. Translation: CASSFTRTGNTEAFF.

V and J are TRBV27 and TRBJ2-3; 13 bases map to TRBD2. Germline V gene data show CDR1 as MNHEY and CDR2 as SMNVEV (reference sequence). Trimming cost V 6 bases and J 3 bases; bases outside gene matches: 12. The CDR3 covers 18 residues. The CDR3: CASSRLAGGHNQTDTQYF. CDR3 in DNA: TGTGCCAGCAGCCGACTAGCGGGGGGCCACAATCAAACAGATACGCAGTATTTT.

V is TRBV19 and J is TRBJ2-7; D is unclear. The CDR3 extends over 14 amino acids. CDR1 LNHDA and CDR2 SQIVND come from the germline V gene (reference sequence). Trimming removed 3 bases from V and 2 bases from J, with 11 bases in between. CDR3 amino acids: CASSINSAPYEQYF. The DNA of the CDR3 is TGTGCCAGTAGTATTAACAGTGCACCCTACGAGCAGTACTTC.

V and J are TRBV5-1 and TRBJ2-7; D gene unclear. CDR1 and CDR2 (germline): SGHRS, YFSETQ. The CDR3 extends over 13 amino acids. V was clipped by 3 bases and J by 6 bases, with 13 bases between them. CDR3 sequence: CASSSRVAPEQYF. For the CDR3, the DNA is TGCGCCAGCAGCTCCAGAGTCGCACCCGAGCAGTACTTC.

The V gene is TRBV27, the J gene TRBJ1-5; perhaps TRBD1 as D (5 bases). Per the germline V gene, CDR1 is MNHEY and CDR2 is SMNVEV (reference sequence). V was trimmed by 0 bases and J by 6 bases, leaving 12 bases between them. This CDR3 has 15 amino acids. The CDR3 loop reads CASSLSTGVGQPQHF. The CDR3, as DNA: TGTGCCAGCAGTTTATCGACGGGGGTTGGTCAGCCCCAGCATTTT.

The rearrangement uses TRBV18 and TRBJ2-1; possible D gene TRBD1, 6 bases. V lost 3 bases and J 9 bases, leaving 18 bases between the germline ends. The CDR3 contains 15 residues. The germline V gene has CDR1 KGHSH and CDR2 LQKENI. CDR3 amino acids: CASSPSGQMRIEQFF. The DNA for the CDR3 is TGTGCCAGCTCACCTTCGGGACAAATGAGGATTGAGCAGTTCTTC.

This rearrangement joins TRBV18 to TRBJ1-5; tentative D call: TRBD1 (5 bases). CDR3 length equals 15 residues. Germline lookup yields CDR1 KGHSH and CDR2 LQKENI. Trimming took off 3 bases at V and 9 bases at J, with 18 bases between the two ends. The CDR3 region is CASSPLGGDLRPQHF. CDR3 coding DNA: TGTGCCAGCTCACCCCTTGGAGGGGACCTTCGGCCCCAGCATTTT.

V gene TRBV7-2 combines with J gene TRBJ1-1, with D uncertain. Germline CDR1 and CDR2: SGHTA and FQGNSA. CDR3 length: 13 amino acids. V was clipped by 0 bases and J by 0 bases, with 2 bases between them. CDR3 DNA: TGTGCCAGCAGCTTAGCCCTGAACACTGAAGCTTTCTTT. Its translation is CASSLALNTEAFF.

The rearrangement joins TRBV5-1 to TRBJ1-4, with D unresolved. The germline CDR1 and CDR2 sequences are SGHRS and YFSETQ. The CDR3 totals 15 residues. V dropped 0 bases and J dropped 7 bases, with 13 bases sitting between them. Here the CDR3 reads CASSLEGSLGEKLFF. CDR3 coding DNA: TGCGCCAGCAGCTTGGAAGGGTCCTTAGGTGAAAAACTGTTTTTT.

In this sample, this clone turned up a few times. This chain links TRBV12-2 with TRBJ1-5; TRBD1, the table's D call, was not compared with the DNA. TRBV12-2 represents a pseudogene. This CDR3 region has 17 residues. CDR3 protein: CASRATGEGGDNQPQHF. In DNA form, the CDR3 reads TGTGCAAGTCGGGCGACAGGGGAGGGAGGGGACAATCAGCCCCAGCATTTT.

The rearrangement joins TRBV7-8 to TRBJ2-7; the match to TRBD2 covers 11 bases. This CDR3 is 17 amino acids long. The V and J ends lost 5 bases and 3 bases, in that order; junction bases with no gene match: 12. The germline V gene has CDR1 SGHVS and CDR2 FQNEAQ. CDR3 protein: CASSLTSGALSDYEQYF. Here the CDR3 DNA reads TGTGCCAGCAGCCTGACTAGCGGGGCCCTTTCCGACTACGAGCAGTACTTC.